One and the same sample provided the 7 T cell receptor beta chains below, sequenced in a study of CD8 T cells in ankylosing spondylitis. Their recognized antigens are unknown. Study observations and caveats: A TCR beta motif of 7 to 9 highly homologous variants seemed to mark ankylosing spondylitis blood.

Via MiXCR, TCRdb re-called the 5' RACE reads, giving one row per CDR3 protein. The data contain roughly 490,000 distinct CDR3 sequences, roughly 5.2% of them seen just once; the ten biggest clones take up under 4.5%. Sequenced input: blood, either unsorted or a sorted T cell fraction (not recorded which). These receptors were collected from a male donor with ankylosing spondylitis.

In this sample, this clonotype turned up many times. The gene calls are TRBV5-1 and TRBJ1-1, with D possibly matching TRBD1 (5 bases). Germline V gene sequence: CDR1 SGHRS, CDR2 YFSETQ. The V end was cut by 5 bases, the J end by 0 bases, with 11 bases between. The CDR3 sequence is 14 residues long. The CDR3 DNA reads TGCGCCAGCAGACCGGGACGGATGAACACTGAAGCTTTCTTT. This codes for CASRPGRMNTEAFF.

CDR3 bases: TGTGCCAGCAGCTTTGCCCCCGGCACAGATACGCAGTATTTT. Translating it yields CASSFAPGTDTQYF. V usage is TRBV5-5 and J usage is TRBJ2-3; no clear D. V was cut by 2 bases and J by 1 base, with 8 bases left in between. Germline CDR1 and CDR2: SGHKS and YYEKEE (reference sequence). This CDR3 is 14 amino acids long.

The chain links TRBV28 to TRBJ1-2; TRBD1 matches at 7 bases. CDR1 is MDHEN, CDR2 SYDVKM, per germline. Trimming removed 6 bases from V and 5 bases from J; junction bases left unmatched: 9. This CDR3 spans 14 amino acids. CDR3 region: CASSTTGEGYGYTF. The CDR3 coding sequence is TGTGCCAGCAGCACAACAGGGGAAGGATATGGCTACACCTTC.

This clonotype has at least ten counts. This sequence joins TRBV9 and TRBJ1-1; D not certain. Per germline, CDR1 SGDLS and CDR2 YYNGEE. Trimming took off 2 bases at V and 6 bases at J, with 11 bases between the two ends. The CDR3 length is 13 residues. The CDR3 protein is CASSVWSGSEAFF. The CDR3 bases are TGTGCCAGCAGCGTCTGGTCAGGCTCTGAAGCTTTCTTT.

About this clonotype: This could be a read error, since a much larger clone is one nucleotide away. The chain links TRBV28 to TRBJ2-1; tentatively, D is TRBD2 (6 bases). Matching the DNA end better, TRBJ2-7 makes the J call doubtful. The CDR3 contains 16 residues. Germline assignment: CDR1 MDHEN and CDR2 SYDVKM. CDR3 DNA sequence: TGTGCCAGCACTCTCGGGGGAACTCTTGCAGACAATGAGCAGTACTTC. It encodes CASTLGGTLADNEQYF.

This clonotype was observed many times. The rearrangement links TRBV4-1 to TRBJ1-6; D might be TRBD1 (6 bases). The V end lost 4 bases, the J end lost 13 bases, and 20 bases lay between the germline ends. The CDR3 covers 15 residues. Germline CDR1 MGHRA, CDR2 YSYEKL. This chain's CDR3 is CASSRDVTGTIPLHF. The CDR3 region has the DNA TGCGCCAGCAGCCGAGACGTCACCGGGACAATCCCCCTCCACTTT.

This clonotype was recorded at least ten times. The chain is built from TRBV4-3 and TRBJ2-1, with D perhaps TRBD2 (5 bases). The germline gives CDR1 LGHNA, CDR2 YSLEER. The CDR3 runs 16 residues. V was pared by 1 base and J by 6 bases, with 16 bases between. The CDR3 spells CASSQVRRQRFNEQFF. The CDR3 DNA sequence: TGCGCCAGCAGCCAAGTTCGGAGGCAGCGATTCAATGAGCAGTTCTTC.